Described below is a single T cell receptor (beta chain) sequence and its context. In germline, CDR1 is SQVTM, CDR2 ANQGSEA. V gave up 5 bases and J gave up 1 base; unmatched junction bases: 11. This CDR3 comprises 16 residues. The source of the sample is a study of blood T cell repertoires in COVID-19. Study information: Samples of COVID-19 (acute and convalescent) were obtained from the United States, Italy and Spain. The cDNA or gDNA used as material had been derived from T cells, B-cell-depleted T cells, or PBMCs.

Original processing methods: From reference gene primer amplification, estimates of nucleated cell counts were derived. Sequencing used immunoSEQ multiplex PCR; TCRdb keeps in-frame clones, though not all of them. The DNA was the basis for D and trimming; V, J and clone size are from that table. Of about 180,000 clones in the sample, 80% to 90% were seen once. The sample was peripheral blood. The chain has TRBV29-1 and TRBJ1-2, with 9 positions matching TRBD1. The sequence came from a woman aged 70 to 79 with COVID-19, enrolled during active disease. The CDR3 loop reads CSVFFMGQGSNYGYTF. The CDR3 DNA follows: TGCAGCGTTTTCTTTATGGGACAGGGAAGTAACTATGGCTACACCTTC.